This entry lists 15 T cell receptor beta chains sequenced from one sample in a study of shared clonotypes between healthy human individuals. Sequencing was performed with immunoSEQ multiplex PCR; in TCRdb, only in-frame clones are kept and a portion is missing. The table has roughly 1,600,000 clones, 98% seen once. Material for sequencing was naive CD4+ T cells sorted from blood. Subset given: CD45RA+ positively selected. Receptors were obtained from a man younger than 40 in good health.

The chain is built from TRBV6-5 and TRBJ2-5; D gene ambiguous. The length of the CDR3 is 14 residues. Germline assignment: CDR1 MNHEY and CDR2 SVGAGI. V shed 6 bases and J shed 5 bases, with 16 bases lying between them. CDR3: CASSSTLKGETQYF. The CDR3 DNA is TGTGCCAGCAGCTCAACTCTGAAAGGGGAGACCCAGTACTTC.

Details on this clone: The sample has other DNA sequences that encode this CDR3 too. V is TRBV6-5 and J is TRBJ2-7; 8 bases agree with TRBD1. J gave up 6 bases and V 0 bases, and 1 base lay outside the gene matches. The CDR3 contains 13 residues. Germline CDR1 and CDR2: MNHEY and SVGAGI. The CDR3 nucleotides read TGTGCCAGCAGTTACTCAACAGGGGGCGAGCAGTACTTC. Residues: CASSYSTGGEQYF.

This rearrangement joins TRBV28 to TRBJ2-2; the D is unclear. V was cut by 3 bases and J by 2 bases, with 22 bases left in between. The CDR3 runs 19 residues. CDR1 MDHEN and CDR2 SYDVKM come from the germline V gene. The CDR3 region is CASSFITSGAGLNTGELFF. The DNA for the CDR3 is TGTGCCAGCAGTTTTATCACCTCCGGTGCAGGATTAAACACCGGGGAGCTGTTTTTT.

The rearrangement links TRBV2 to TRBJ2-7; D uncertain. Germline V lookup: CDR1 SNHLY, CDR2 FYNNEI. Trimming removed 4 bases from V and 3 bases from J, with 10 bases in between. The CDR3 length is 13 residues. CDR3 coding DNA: TGTGCCAGCAGTGTAATCAAGAACTACGAGCAGTACTTC. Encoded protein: CASSVIKNYEQYF.

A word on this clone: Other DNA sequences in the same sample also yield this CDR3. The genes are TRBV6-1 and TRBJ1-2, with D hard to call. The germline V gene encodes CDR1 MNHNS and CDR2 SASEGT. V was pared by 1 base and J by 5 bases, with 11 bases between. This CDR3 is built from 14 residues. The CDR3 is CASSEGGGNYGYTF. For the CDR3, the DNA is TGTGCCAGCAGTGAAGGTGGCGGGAATTATGGCTACACCTTC.

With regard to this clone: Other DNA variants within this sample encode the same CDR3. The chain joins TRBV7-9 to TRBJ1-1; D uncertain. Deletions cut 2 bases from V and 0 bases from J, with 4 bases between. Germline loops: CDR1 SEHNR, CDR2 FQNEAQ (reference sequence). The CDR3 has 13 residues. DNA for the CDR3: TGTGCCAGCAGCTTACTTGTGAACACTGAAGCTTTCTTT. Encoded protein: CASSLLVNTEAFF.

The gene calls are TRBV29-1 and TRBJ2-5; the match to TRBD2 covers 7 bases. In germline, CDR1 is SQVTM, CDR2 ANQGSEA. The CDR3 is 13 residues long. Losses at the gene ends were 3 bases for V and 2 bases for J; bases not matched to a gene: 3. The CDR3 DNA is TGCAGCGTTGAGCGTAGCGGGCAAGAGACCCAGTACTTC. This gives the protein CSVERSGQETQYF.

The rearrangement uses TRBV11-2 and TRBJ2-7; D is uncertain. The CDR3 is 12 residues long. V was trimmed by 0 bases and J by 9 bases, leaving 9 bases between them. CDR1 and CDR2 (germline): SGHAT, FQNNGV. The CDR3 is CASSLDLAVQYF. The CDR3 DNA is TGTGCCAGCAGCTTAGATCTTGCCGTGCAGTACTTC.

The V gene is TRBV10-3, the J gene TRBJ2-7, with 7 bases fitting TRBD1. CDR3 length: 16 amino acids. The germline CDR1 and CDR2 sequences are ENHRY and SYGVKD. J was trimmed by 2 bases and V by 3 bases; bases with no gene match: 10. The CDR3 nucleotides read TGTGCCATCAGTGATCCCCAGGGGGTCAGGGCCTACGAGCAGTACTTC. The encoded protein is CAISDPQGVRAYEQYF.

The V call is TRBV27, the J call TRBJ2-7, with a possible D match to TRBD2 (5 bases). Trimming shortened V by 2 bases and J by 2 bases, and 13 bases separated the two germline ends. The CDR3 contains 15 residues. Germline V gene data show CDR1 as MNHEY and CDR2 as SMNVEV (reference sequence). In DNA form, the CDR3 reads TGTGCCAGCAGTTTAAGGCACGGGGTTACCTACGAGCAGTACTTC. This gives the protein CASSLRHGVTYEQYF.

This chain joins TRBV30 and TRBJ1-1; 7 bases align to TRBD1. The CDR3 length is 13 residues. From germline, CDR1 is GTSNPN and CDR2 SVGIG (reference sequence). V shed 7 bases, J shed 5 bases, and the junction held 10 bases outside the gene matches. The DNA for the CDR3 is TGTGCCTCCCGGGACAGCGAGAAGACTGAAGCTTTCTTT. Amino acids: CASRDSEKTEAFF.

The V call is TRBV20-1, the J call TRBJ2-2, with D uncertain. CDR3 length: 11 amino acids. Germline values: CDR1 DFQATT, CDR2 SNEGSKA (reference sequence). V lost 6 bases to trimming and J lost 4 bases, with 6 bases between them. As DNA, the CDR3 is TGCAGTGCCGCTGCCACCGGGGAGCTGTTTTTT. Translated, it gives CSAAATGELFF.

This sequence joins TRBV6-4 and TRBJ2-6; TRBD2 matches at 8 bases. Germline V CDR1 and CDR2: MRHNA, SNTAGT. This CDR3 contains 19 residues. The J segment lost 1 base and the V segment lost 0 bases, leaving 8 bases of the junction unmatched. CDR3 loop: CASSDSRVSGSSGANVLTF. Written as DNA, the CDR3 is TGTGCCAGCAGTGACTCGAGGGTCAGCGGGAGTTCTGGGGCCAACGTCCTGACTTTC.

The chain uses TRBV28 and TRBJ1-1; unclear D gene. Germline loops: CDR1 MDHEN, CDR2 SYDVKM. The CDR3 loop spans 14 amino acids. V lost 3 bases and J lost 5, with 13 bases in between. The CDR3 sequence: CASSFIAWRTEAFF. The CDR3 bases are TGTGCCAGCAGTTTCATAGCTTGGCGTACTGAAGCTTTCTTT.

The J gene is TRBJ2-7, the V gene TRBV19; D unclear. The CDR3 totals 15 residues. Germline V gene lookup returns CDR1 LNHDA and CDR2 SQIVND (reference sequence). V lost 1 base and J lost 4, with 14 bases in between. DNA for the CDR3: TGTGCCAGTAGTATAGTAGGAAGTCCCCGTTACGAGCAGTACTTC. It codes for CASSIVGSPRYEQYF. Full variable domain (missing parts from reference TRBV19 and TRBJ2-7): DGGITQSPKYLFRKEGQNVTLSCEQNLNHDAMYWYRQDPGQGLRLIYYSQIVNDFQKGDIAEGYSVSREKKESFPLTVTSAQKNPTAFYLCASSIVGSPRYEQYFGPGTRLTVT.